The 22 T cell receptor beta chains presented below share a single source sample, sequenced in a study of blood T cell repertoires in COVID-19. Data came from immunoSEQ multiplex PCR; TCRdb stores just in-frame clones and leaves some out. The profile shows about 500,000 clones, 85% to 90% of them singletons. The sequenced sample was peripheral blood. These receptors all come from a woman aged 50 to 60 with COVID-19, enrolled during active disease.

The chain joins TRBV3-1 (or the pseudogene TRBV3-2) to TRBJ1-5, with 9 nucleotides matching TRBD1. The J segment lost 5 bases and the V segment lost 4 bases, leaving 6 bases of the junction unmatched. Germline V gene sequence: CDR1 LGHDT, CDR2 YNNKEL (reference sequence). The CDR3 runs 15 residues. CDR3 loop: CASSRTGGWDQPQHF. Here the CDR3 DNA reads TGTGCCAGCAGCCGAACAGGGGGCTGGGATCAGCCCCAGCATTTT.

V usage is TRBV6-1 and J usage is TRBJ1-2; a weak D match, TRBD1 (5 bases). The V end lost 3 bases, the J end lost 8 bases, and 19 bases lay between the germline ends. This CDR3 is 15 amino acids long. Germline CDR1 MNHNS, CDR2 SASEGT. CDR3 sequence: CASSEVQVKVGGYTF. In nucleotides, the CDR3 is TGTGCCAGCAGTGAGGTACAGGTAAAAGTAGGAGGCTACACCTTC.

The V gene is TRBV5-4, the J gene TRBJ1-4; perhaps TRBD1 as D (6 bases). The CDR3 totals 15 residues. Germline V gene lookup returns CDR1 SGHNT and CDR2 YYREEE (reference sequence). Trimming cost V 3 bases and J 1 base, with 10 bases left between them. The CDR3 sequence: CASSWGQGTNEKLFF. The CDR3 DNA reads TGTGCCAGCAGCTGGGGGCAGGGAACTAATGAAAAACTGTTTTTT.

The CDR3 spells CASSPRGGYTGELFF. In DNA, the CDR3 is TGTGCCAGCAGCCCAAGGGGGGGGTACACCGGGGAGCTGTTTTTT. The V gene is TRBV6-5, the J gene TRBJ2-2; a possible D gene is TRBD2 (7 bases). Germline CDR1 is MNHEY and CDR2 is SVGAGI. The CDR3 has 15 residues. V was trimmed by 6 bases and J by 3 bases, leaving 14 bases between them.

The chain uses TRBV29-1 and TRBJ1-1; 8 bases map to TRBD1. Germline V gene sequence: CDR1 SQVTM, CDR2 ANQGSEA. With 6 bases clipped from V and 4 bases from J, the junction kept 4 bases outside the gene matches. This CDR3 is 12 amino acids long. The CDR3 DNA follows: TGCAGCGTCGCCGGGACAGGCACTGAAGCTTTCTTT. Translation gives CSVAGTGTEAFF.

This clone appeared many times. The CDR3 DNA is TGCGCCAGCAGCCAAGATTCCGCAGATAAACGCGGCTACACCTTC. It translates to CASSQDSADKRGYTF. This chain links TRBV4-1 with TRBJ1-2; no clear D gene. There are 15 residues in the CDR3. The germline gives CDR1 MGHRA, CDR2 YSYEKL. The germline V and J ends were trimmed by 0 bases and 8 bases, with 16 bases remaining between them.

J is TRBJ1-1 and V is TRBV7-3; 7 bases are shared with TRBD1. Per the germline V gene, CDR1 is SGHTA and CDR2 is FQGTGA. V trimming: 2 bases; J trimming: 1 base; junction bases outside the gene matches: 1. This CDR3 has 14 residues. The CDR3 DNA is TGTGCCAGCAGCTTAGCAGGGGGGAACACTGAAGCTTTCTTT. Translation gives CASSLAGGNTEAFF. The full variable domain, with the rest looked up from reference TRBV7-3 and TRBJ1-1, is GAGVSQTPSNKVTEKGKYVELRCDPISGHTALYWYRQSLGQGPEFLIYFQGTGAADDSGLPNDRFFAVRPEGSVSTLKIQRTERGDSAVYLCASSLAGGNTEAFFGQGTRLTVV.

This chain joins TRBV5-1 and TRBJ2-3; maybe TRBD1 (6 bases). Trimming pared 4 bases from V and 0 bases from J, leaving 12 bases between. CDR3 size: 15 residues. The V gene's germline CDR1 is SGHRS and CDR2 YFSETQ. DNA for the CDR3: TGCGCCAGCAGCCCCCGGACAGCAAGCACAGATACGCAGTATTTT. It yields the protein CASSPRTASTDTQYF.

CDR3 region: CASSVGQTGELFF. As DNA, the CDR3 is TGTGCCAGCAGTGTCGGACAGACCGGGGAGCTGTTTTTT. The chain joins TRBV9 to TRBJ2-2, with D possibly being TRBD1 (6 bases). CDR1 and CDR2 (germline): SGDLS, YYNGEE. Trimming removed 5 bases at V and 5 bases at J, with 10 bases between. This CDR3 region has 13 residues. Full variable domain (outside the CDR3, taken from reference TRBV9 and TRBJ2-2): DSGVTQTPKHLITATGQRVTLRCSPRSGDLSVYWYQQSLDQGLQFLIQYYNGEERAKGNILERFSAQQFPDLHSELNLSSLELGDSALYFCASSVGQTGELFFGEGSRLTVL.

The chain uses TRBV18 and TRBJ1-1; possibly TRBD1 for D (6 bases). This CDR3 spans 14 amino acids. Germline values: CDR1 KGHSH, CDR2 LQKENI. The V end lost 6 bases, the J end lost 2 bases, and 13 bases lay between the germline ends. In nucleotides, the CDR3 is TGTGCCAGCTCGAACAGGGCCCTCAACACTGAAGCTTTCTTT. It codes for CASSNRALNTEAFF.

V and J are TRBV4-1 and TRBJ2-1; 11 nucleotides align to TRBD2. V shed 0 bases and J 6 bases; nucleotides not matched to a gene: 16. Germline V gives CDR1 MGHRA, CDR2 YSYEKL. The CDR3 runs 20 residues. The CDR3 sequence: CASSQDPLLITSGGPNEQFF. The CDR3 DNA is TGCGCCAGCAGCCAAGATCCCCTACTCATAACTAGCGGGGGCCCCAATGAGCAGTTCTTC.

Notes on this clone: Other DNA sequences in the sample encode the same CDR3. The chain links TRBV19 to TRBJ1-1; D uncertain. Germline CDR1 reads LNHDA; CDR2 reads SQIVND (reference sequence). Trimming removed 1 base from V and 6 bases from J, with 6 bases in between. This CDR3 spans 12 amino acids. The CDR3: CASSIGGAEAFF. The CDR3, as DNA: TGTGCCAGTAGTATAGGCGGGGCTGAAGCTTTCTTT.

This clone was observed a few times. V is TRBV10-3 and J is TRBJ1-2; tentatively, D is TRBD1 (5 bases). Germline V CDR1 and CDR2: ENHRY, SYGVKD. V lost 8 bases and J 4 bases, leaving 14 bases between the germline ends. This CDR3 has 13 residues. The DNA of the CDR3 is TGTGCCATCTCGGTCGAGACAGCCTATGGCTACACCTTC. It specifies CAISVETAYGYTF.

Only one count was recorded for this clone. This chain links TRBV30 with TRBJ1-1, with D unclear. The CDR3 has 11 amino acids. Germline V gene lookup returns CDR1 GTSNPN and CDR2 SVGIG (reference sequence). The V and J ends lost 2 bases and 7 bases respectively, with 8 bases between them. CDR3 nucleotides: TGTGCCTGGAGTCCTCGGTTTGAAGCTTTCTTT. This sequence encodes CAWSPRFEAFF.

J is TRBJ1-6 and V is TRBV2; D gene unclear. With 4 bases removed from V and 7 bases from J, the gap between germline ends came to 11 bases. This CDR3 spans 14 amino acids. Germline CDR1 is SNHLY and CDR2 is FYNNEI. The CDR3 spells CASSASRWNSPLHF. The DNA of the CDR3 is TGTGCCAGCAGTGCAAGCCGGTGGAATTCACCCCTCCACTTT.

This clone was counted only a few times. The rearrangement joins TRBV7-9 to TRBJ1-6; D is possibly TRBD1 (5 bases). The CDR3 is 15 amino acids. CDR1 and CDR2 (germline): SEHNR, FQNEAQ (reference sequence). Trimming stripped 5 bases from V and 10 bases from J, with 18 bases between. CDR3 nucleotides: TGTGCCAGCAGCGCGCTCGGAGGGGCAGGATCACCCCTCCACTTT. Protein sequence: CASSALGGAGSPLHF.

The genes are TRBV5-4 and TRBJ1-1, with 9 bases lining up with TRBD1. This CDR3 has 16 residues. From germline, CDR1 is SGHNT and CDR2 YYREEE (reference sequence). With 0 bases clipped from V and 4 bases from J, the junction kept 7 bases outside the gene matches. The CDR3, as DNA: TGTGCCAGCAGCTTGGCATACAGGGGGCAGGGCACTGAAGCTTTCTTT. This codes for CASSLAYRGQGTEAFF.

This clone was seen only once. The chain has TRBV6-6 and TRBJ2-3, with a weak D call TRBD2 (5 bases). The CDR3 has 15 residues. Germline CDR1 MNHNY, CDR2 SVGAGI (reference sequence). V was trimmed by 5 bases and J by 2 bases, leaving 14 bases between them. CDR3 nucleotide sequence: TGTGCCAGCAGTCTTCAAGATCGGGACACAGATACGCAGTATTTT. Translation: CASSLQDRDTDTQYF.

The rearrangement links TRBV20-1 to TRBJ2-3; possible D gene TRBD2, 5 bases. CDR3 length: 11 residues. The germline V and J ends were trimmed by 6 bases and 6 bases, with 10 bases remaining between them. Germline V CDR1 and CDR2: DFQATT, SNEGSKA (reference sequence). CDR3 amino acids: CSAGLEDTQYF. The CDR3 DNA sequence: TGCAGTGCCGGACTCGAGGATACGCAGTATTTT.

This clone was counted once. The V and J genes are TRBV19 and TRBJ2-7; 12 bases map to TRBD1. CDR3 size: 15 residues. V shed 1 base and J 6 bases; nucleotides not matched to a gene: 4. The V gene's germline CDR1 is LNHDA and CDR2 SQIVND (reference sequence). CDR3 sequence (DNA): TGTGCCAGTAGTATAGTGGGGACAGGGGGCAGCGAGCAGTACTTC. Translated: CASSIVGTGGSEQYF.

This chain connects TRBV5-1 to TRBJ2-7; 9 bases map to TRBD1. The CDR3 has 14 amino acids. Germline trimming cut 2 bases from V and 7 bases from J; bases unmatched to any gene: 7. Germline V gene data show CDR1 as SGHRS and CDR2 as YFSETQ. As DNA, the CDR3 is TGCGCCAGCAGCTTTCTACAGGGGGCGTATGAGCAGTACTTC. Translation gives CASSFLQGAYEQYF.

This sequence joins TRBV29-1 and TRBJ1-1; no clear D gene. This CDR3 comprises 13 residues. CDR1 and CDR2 from the germline V gene are SQVTM and ANQGSEA. Deletions cut 4 bases from V and 11 bases from J, with 20 bases between. The CDR3 coding sequence is TGCAGCGTTGGGATGTCGGGTACGACTGGGGCTTTCTTT. Translation: CSVGMSGTTGAFF.